The 4 T cell receptor beta chains presented below share a single source sample, sequenced in a study of cytomegalovirus exposure and HLA in healthy donors. This PCR relied on a set of 60 Vbeta primers and 13 Jbeta primers. The table came from immunoSEQ multiplex PCR; TCRdb's copy has only in-frame clones and leaves some out. The profile shows roughly 140,000 clones, roughly 80% of them singletons. The sample consisted of PBMCs. The receptors come from a human donor in good health.

About this clone: This CDR3 is missing its conserved last phenylalanine or tryptophan, likely due to a read error. No DNA is shown, since the ends of the CDR3 on it are uncertain; the CDR3 is the one TCRdb lists. The chain joins TRBV23-1 to TRBJ2-6; the listed D gene, TRBD2, was not tested against the DNA. TRBV23-1 is assigned to the ORF class and has an uncertain function. The CDR3 numbers 10 amino acids, ends counted. CDR3 in amino acids: CASSQGPRSI.

CDR3 residues: CASRTGLAGIGETQYF. The CDR3 bases are TGTGCCAGCAGAACAGGACTAGCGGGAATTGGAGAGACCCAGTACTTC. The gene calls are TRBV6-6 and TRBJ2-5, with 12 nucleotides matching TRBD2. This CDR3 is built from 16 residues. CDR1 is MNHNY and CDR2 is SVGAGI in the germline V gene (reference sequence). Germline trimming cut 6 bases from V and 4 bases from J; bases unmatched to any gene: 9.

This clone was counted a few times. The genes are TRBV4-2 and TRBJ2-5, with TRBD2 matching over 9 bases. After removal of 0 bases from V and 1 base from J, the junction contained 9 bases not matched to a gene. This CDR3 comprises 18 residues. CDR1 LGHNA and CDR2 YNFKEQ come from the germline V gene. DNA for the CDR3: TGTGCCAGCAGCCAAGAGATTAGACCGACTAGCGGCCAAGAGACCCAGTACTTC. It is translated as CASSQEIRPTSGQETQYF.

A few counts support this clone. The chain uses TRBV2 and TRBJ1-1; no definite D call. The CDR3 consists of 11 residues. The V end lost 6 bases, the J end lost 4 bases, and 6 bases lay between the germline ends. The germline CDR1 and CDR2 sequences are SNHLY and FYNNEI. In DNA form, the CDR3 reads TGTGCCAGCAGAGCGAGCACTGAAGCTTTCTTT. Protein: CASRASTEAFF.